At least ten counts were recorded for the clone carrying this TCR beta chain. Its antigen is undetermined. The sample is drawn from a study of Graves' ophthalmopathy and Graves' hyperthyroidism. Study overall: Prior to any treatment, peripheral blood was collected at the time of initial diagnosis.

The CDR3 totals 13 residues. Germline V CDR1 and CDR2: KGHSH, LQKENI. Unmatched junction bases numbered 4, after V lost 3 bases and J lost 7 bases. The PBMCs were taken from approximately 9 ml of fresh peripheral blood. CDR3 regions of TCR beta were amplified from RNA transcripts. The library came from an HTBI-primed first-round RT-PCR and a second-round multiplex PCR. A single record per CDR3 protein comes from TCRdb applying MiXCR to the multiplex PCR reads. The sample consists of about half a million distinct CDR3 sequences, roughly 14% of them appearing once. The study's findings and limits: From stable hyperthyroidism, ophthalmopathy was separated by a 13-signature model with 85% to 90% sensitivity and around 80% specificity.

Material for sequencing was blood. J is TRBJ2-7 and V is TRBV18; 9 bases match TRBD1. The TCR comes from a woman in her 30s with Graves' ophthalmopathy. The chain's CDR3 is CASSPGTGREQYF. DNA of the CDR3: TGTGCCAGCTCACCGGGGACAGGGAGGGAGCAGTACTTC. Variable domain in full (rest from reference TRBV18 and TRBJ2-7): NAGVMQNPRHLVRRRGQEARLRCSPMKGHSHVYWYRQLPEEGLKFMVYLQKENIIDESGMPKERFSAEFPKEGPSILRIQQVVRGDSAAYFCASSPGTGREQYFGPGTRLTVT.